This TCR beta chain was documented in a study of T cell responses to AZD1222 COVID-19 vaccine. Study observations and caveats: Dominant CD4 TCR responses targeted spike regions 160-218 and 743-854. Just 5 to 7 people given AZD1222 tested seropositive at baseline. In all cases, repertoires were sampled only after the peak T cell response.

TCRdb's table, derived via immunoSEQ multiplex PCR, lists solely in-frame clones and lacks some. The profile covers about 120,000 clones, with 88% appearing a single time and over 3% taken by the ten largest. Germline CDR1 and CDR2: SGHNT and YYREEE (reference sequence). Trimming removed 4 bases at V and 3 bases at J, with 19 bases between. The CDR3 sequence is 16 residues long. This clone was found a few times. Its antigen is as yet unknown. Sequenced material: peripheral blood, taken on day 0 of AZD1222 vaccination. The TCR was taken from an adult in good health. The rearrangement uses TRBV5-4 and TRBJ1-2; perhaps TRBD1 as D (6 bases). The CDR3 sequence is CASSVPRTGSHYGYTF. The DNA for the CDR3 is TGTGCCAGCAGCGTTCCCCGTACAGGGTCCCACTATGGCTACACCTTC.